This T cell receptor (beta chain) was profiled in a study of T cell responses to AZD1222 COVID-19 vaccine (dated by TCRdb to about 2021). Describing the broader study: Because spike-specific TCR depth and breadth did not differ between the two schedules, AZD1222 recipients who got a second dose at roughly 4 weeks were pooled with those who got a second dose at roughly 12 weeks. TCR sequencing was performed for about 240 trial participants, of whom about 200 were given two doses of AZD1222 and 26 were given two doses of MenACWY control vaccine. Trial participants were enrolled into age subgroups of 18-55, 56-69 and 70-plus years, which contained about 150, 27 and 61 TCR-sequenced participants, respectively.

The time point label on this specimen signifies: baseline before first vaccination. Samples from vaccinated people were obtained from the UK trials COV001 and COV002, which included a single-blind randomized controlled phase 2/3 trial of AZD1222 (ChAdOx1 nCoV-19) in healthy adults. For TCRbeta chain sequencing, PBMC samples from trial participants were taken at day 0 and at day 28 after the second dose. Regarding this clone: There is no known antigen for this receptor. No much larger clonotype is one base removed from it; base qualities were not supplied.

The CDR3 regions of human TCRbeta chains were analyzed by immunosequencing. Per the original workflow: TCRs in the repertoires were matched against a reference library of SARS-CoV-2-specific TCRs that had been generated with the MIRA antigen-specificity platform. Breadth was defined as the fraction of unique TCRs that were SARS-CoV-2-associated. Depth was defined as the fraction of total T cells that were SARS-CoV-2-associated. Each spike-specific TCR was assigned to its reactive spike region and to a CD4 or CD8 class using the MIRA data. Log10-transformed breadth and depth values were compared by one-way ANOVA with Sidak's multiple comparisons tests. TCRdb obtained this table from immuneACCESS and retained in-frame rearrangements with V and J assigned. These tables miss some clones; where compared with another copy, unresolved V genes account for less than half of the shortfall, and the remainder is unexplained. V, J and clone size are those of that table, while D and trimming were read from the DNA. This sample comprises around 110,000 clones, around 94% of them detected only once. Jointly, the top ten make up approximately 3.1% of the sample.

On the study overall, not on this receptor specifically: Conclusions about previously exposed vaccinees are limited because only six or seven AZD1222 recipients were SARS-CoV-2 seropositive at baseline. The whole spike protein was spanned by vaccine-associated CD4 TCRs, and dominant responses were seen in regions 160-218 and 743-854. After two AZD1222 doses, spike-specific TCR breadth and depth were significantly higher than at day 0 and than in MenACWY recipients. Most participants were white British and females outnumbered males, and the authors suggested that clonal diversity may have been underestimated. Because no day 14 peak-response samples were available, the repertoires could be characterized only after the peak T cell response. In the small 56-69-year group, the increase in depth fell short of significance, most likely because of low power. Nearly half of unique spike-specific TCRs reportedly recognized epitopes outside regions mutated in the B.1.351 and B.1.1.7 variants.

The CDR3 runs 15 residues from the cysteine to the phenylalanine. The CDR3 DNA has 45 bases and is translated from base 1. V is cut back by 3 bases and J by 4 bases, with 6 bases in the junction unmatched. CDR1 and CDR2, looked up from the germline V gene, are MNHNS and SASEGT. The TCR sequence derives from an adult in good health. The specimen comprised peripheral blood, sampled on day 0 of AZD1222 vaccination. The chain is assembled from TRBV6-1 and TRBJ1-2; 9 central bases correspond to TRBD1. Here the CDR3 is given as CASSDHGTGRYGYTF. The DNA sequence is given as TGTGCCAGCAGTGACCACGGGACAGGGCGCTATGGCTACACCTTC.